This T cell receptor beta chain was identified during a study of identical twins. The CDR3 length is 18 residues. Germline values: CDR1 SNHLY, CDR2 FYNNEI. The junction had 16 bases not matched to a gene; V was cut back by 7 bases and J by 3 bases. TCRdb processed the 5' RACE reads anew with MiXCR; each CDR3 protein has one entry. Found here are roughly 260,000 distinct CDR3 sequences, around 15% of them singletons; the top ten hold around 9%. The sequenced sample consisted of memory (CD45RO+) T cells sorted from blood. This receptor was obtained from a woman between 18 and 30 years old in good health. The chain employs TRBV2 and TRBJ2-1; 9 nucleotides agree with TRBD1. The CDR3 DNA follows: TGTGCCAGCATCCCCGGGACAGGGAAAATCAGGATCTACAATGAGCAGTTCTTC. Its protein is CASIPGTGKIRIYNEQFF.